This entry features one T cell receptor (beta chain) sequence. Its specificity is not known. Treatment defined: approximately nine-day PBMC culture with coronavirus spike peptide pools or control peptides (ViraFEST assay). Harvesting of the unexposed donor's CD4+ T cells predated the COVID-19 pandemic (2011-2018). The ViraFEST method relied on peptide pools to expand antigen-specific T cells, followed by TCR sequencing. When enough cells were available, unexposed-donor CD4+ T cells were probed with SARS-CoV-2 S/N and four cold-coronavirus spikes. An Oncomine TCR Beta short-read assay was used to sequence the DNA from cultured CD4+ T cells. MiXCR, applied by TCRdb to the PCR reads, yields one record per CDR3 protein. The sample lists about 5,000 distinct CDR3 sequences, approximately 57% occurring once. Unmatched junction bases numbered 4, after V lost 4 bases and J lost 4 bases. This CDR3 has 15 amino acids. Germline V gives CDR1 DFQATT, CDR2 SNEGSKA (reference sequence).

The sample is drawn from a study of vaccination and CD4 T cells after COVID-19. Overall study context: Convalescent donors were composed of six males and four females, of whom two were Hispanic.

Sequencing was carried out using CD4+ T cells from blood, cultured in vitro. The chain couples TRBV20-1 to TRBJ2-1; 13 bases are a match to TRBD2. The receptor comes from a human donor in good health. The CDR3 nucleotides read TGCAGTGCTACGGGACTAGCGGGGACGTACAATGAGCAGTTCTTC. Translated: CSATGLAGTYNEQFF.